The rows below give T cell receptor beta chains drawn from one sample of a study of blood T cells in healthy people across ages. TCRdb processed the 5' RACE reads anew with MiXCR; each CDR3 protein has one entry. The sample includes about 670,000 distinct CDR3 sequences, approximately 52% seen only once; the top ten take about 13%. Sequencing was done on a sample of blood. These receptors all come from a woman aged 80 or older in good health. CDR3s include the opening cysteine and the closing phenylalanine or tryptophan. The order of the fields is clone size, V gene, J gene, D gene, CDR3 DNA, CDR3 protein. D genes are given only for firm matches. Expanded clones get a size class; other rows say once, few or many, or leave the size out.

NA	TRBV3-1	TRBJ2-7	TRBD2	TGTGCCACCAAGAGAGCGGGAGGGCCGGAGAACGAGCAGTACTTC	CATKRAGGPENEQYF
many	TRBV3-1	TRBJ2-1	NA	TGTGCCAGCAGCCACCCCAGGGGGGACAATGAGCAGTTCTTC	CASSHPRGDNEQFF
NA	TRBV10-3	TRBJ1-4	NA	TGTGCCATCAGCGCGACAGACCTGAATGAAAAACTGTTTTTT	CAISATDLNEKLFF
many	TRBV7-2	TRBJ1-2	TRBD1	TGTGCCAGCAGCCGTATCGTACAGGGGACCCCACCCAATGGCTACACCTTC	CASSRIVQGTPPNGYTF
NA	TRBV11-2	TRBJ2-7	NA	TGTGCCAGCAGCTTTTGGCCTAATGAGCAGTACTTC	CASSFWPNEQYF
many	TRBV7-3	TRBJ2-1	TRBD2	TGTGCCAGCAGCTTACTAGCGGGGTACAATGAGCAGTTCTTC	CASSLLAGYNEQFF
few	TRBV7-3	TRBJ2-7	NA	TGTGCCAGCAGCTTAGCCTTCGAGACAGAAGCCTACGAGCAGTACTTC	CASSLAFETEAYEQYF
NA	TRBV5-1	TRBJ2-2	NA	TGCGCCAGCAGCTCCTTGGGAGAGGGGGAGCTGTTTTTT	CASSSLGEGELFF
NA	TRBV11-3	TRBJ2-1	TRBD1	TGTGCCAGCAGCTTAGCAGGACAGGGGGTATACAATGAGCAGTTCTTC	CASSLAGQGVYNEQFF
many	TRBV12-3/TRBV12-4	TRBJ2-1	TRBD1	TGTGCCAGCAGTGCCGGGACAGTCTCCTACAATGAGCAGTTCTTC	CASSAGTVSYNEQFF
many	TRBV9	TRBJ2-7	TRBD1	TGTGCCAGCAGCGTAAGGAAAAAGGGGGCCTCAAAAATATACGAGCAGTACTTC	CASSVRKKGASKIYEQYF
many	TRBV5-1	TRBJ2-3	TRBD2	TGCGCCAGCAGCAACGGACCGGGACTAGGCACGCAGTATTTT	CASSNGPGLGTQYF
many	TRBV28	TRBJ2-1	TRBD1	TGTGCCAGCAGTATTACCGGGACAGGGAGGGACAATGAGCAGTTCTTC	CASSITGTGRDNEQFF
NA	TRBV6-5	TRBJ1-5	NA	TGTGCCAGCAGTTACTCTGGCGATCAGCCCCAGCATTTT	CASSYSGDQPQHF
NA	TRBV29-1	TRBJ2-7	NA	TGCAGCGTCTCACCAACCTCGAACAATGAGCAGTACTTC	CSVSPTSNNEQYF
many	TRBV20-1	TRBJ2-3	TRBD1	TGCAGTGCGGGGGACAGGGGGCCTCTTCTAGCAGATACGCAGTATTTT	CSAGDRGPLLADTQYF
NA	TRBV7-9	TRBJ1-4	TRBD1	TGTGCCAGCAGCCCCCGGACAGGGGGGGTAGGTGAAAAACTGTTTTTT	CASSPRTGGVGEKLFF
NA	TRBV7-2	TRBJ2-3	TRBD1	TGTGCCAGCGGGTGGACAGGCCCACGTGCAGATACGCAGTATTTT	CASGWTGPRADTQYF
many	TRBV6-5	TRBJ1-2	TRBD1	TGTGCCAGCAGCATGGGCCAGGGGGACTATGGCTACACCTTC	CASSMGQGDYGYTF
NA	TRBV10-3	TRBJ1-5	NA	TGTGCCATCAAAGGGACGGCCACCAATCAGCCCCAGCATTTT	CAIKGTATNQPQHF
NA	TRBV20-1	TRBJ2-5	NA	TGCAGTGCTAGAGATTTTGGGGGAGGAGCTGGGACCCAGTACTTC	CSARDFGGGAGTQYF
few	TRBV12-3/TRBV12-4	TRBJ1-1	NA	TGTGCCAGCATCGCGGGGGGTAGGAACACTGAAGCTTTCTTT	CASIAGGRNTEAFF
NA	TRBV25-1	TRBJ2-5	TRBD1	TGTGCCAGCAGTGAATGGGGCGGGACAGGGCAAGAGACCCAGTACTTC	CASSEWGGTGQETQYF
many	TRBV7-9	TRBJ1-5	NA	TGTGCCAGCAGCTTAGATGTCCCTCGAGGCAATCAGCCCCAGCATTTT	CASSLDVPRGNQPQHF
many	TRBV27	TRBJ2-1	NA	TGTGCCAGCAAACACCGGGACTTAACGGACAATGAGCAGTTCTTC	CASKHRDLTDNEQFF
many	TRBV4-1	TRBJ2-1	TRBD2	TGCGCCAGCAGCCCATCGACTAGCGGGAACAATGAGCAGTTCTTC	CASSPSTSGNNEQFF
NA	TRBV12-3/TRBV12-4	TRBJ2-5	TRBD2	TGTGCCAGCCGAGGGACTAGCCTACGGGAGACCCAGTACTTC	CASRGTSLRETQYF
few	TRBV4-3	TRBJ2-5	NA	TGCGCCAGCAGCCAAGGTCTTCTATCGGCGACCCAGTACTTC	CASSQGLLSATQYF
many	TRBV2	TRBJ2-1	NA	TGTGCCAGCAGTGACTTGGGGGCCGCCTACAATGAGCAGTTCTTC	CASSDLGAAYNEQFF
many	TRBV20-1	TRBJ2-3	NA	TGCAGTGCTATTCAGGACACAGATACGCAGTATTTT	CSAIQDTDTQYF
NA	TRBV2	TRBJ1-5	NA	TGTGCCAGCAGTCGAGACAGGCCCGATAGCAATCAGCCCCAGCATTTT	CASSRDRPDSNQPQHF
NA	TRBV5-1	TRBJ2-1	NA	TGCGCCAGCAGTCCTTTCCCCGGGGGCACCTACAATGAGCAGTTCTTC	CASSPFPGGTYNEQFF
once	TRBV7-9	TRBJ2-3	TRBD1	TGTGCCAGCCGGGACAGGGTCGGTGGTACGCAGTATTTT	CASRDRVGGTQYF
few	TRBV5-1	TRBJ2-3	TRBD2	TGCGCCAGCAGCTTGGGCAGCGGGGTGGCAGATACGCAGTATTTT	CASSLGSGVADTQYF
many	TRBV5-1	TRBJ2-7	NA	TGCGCCAGCAGCGTACCGGTGGGGGAGCAGTACTTC	CASSVPVGEQYF
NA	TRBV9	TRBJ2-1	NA	TGTGCCAGCAGCTTAGGGCTCGCACGGGGAGAGACCCAGTTCTTC	CASSLGLARGETQFF
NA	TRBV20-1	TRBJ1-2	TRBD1	TGCAGTGCTGATCACGGGACAGACTATGGCTACACCTTC	CSADHGTDYGYTF
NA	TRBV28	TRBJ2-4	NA	TGTGCCAGCAGTCCTCGGGTCATTCAGTACTTC	CASSPRVIQYF
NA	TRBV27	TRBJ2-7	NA	TGTGCCAGCAGTAGTTTGGGGAAGGCCTCCTACGGGCAGTACTTC	CASSSLGKASYGQYF
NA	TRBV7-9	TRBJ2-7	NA	TGTGCCAGCCTTCTGTGGGGACTTACTTTAGGAGAGCAGTACTTC	CASLLWGLTLGEQYF
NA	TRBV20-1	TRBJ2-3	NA	TGCAGTGCTAGTCCCGATATTGGTAAAGATACGCAGTATTTT	CSASPDIGKDTQYF
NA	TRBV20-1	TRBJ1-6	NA	TGCAGTGCTCGGCCCCCAGGGAGGAAGGAATCACCCCTCCACTTT	CSARPPGRKESPLHF
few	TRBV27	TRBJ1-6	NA	TGTGCCAGCAGTTTAATGGCAGGGGAAAGCTCCTATAATTCACCCCTCCACTTT	CASSLMAGESSYNSPLHF
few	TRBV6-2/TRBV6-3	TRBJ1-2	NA	TGTGCCAGCAGTTACTCGACCTATGGCTACACCTTC	CASSYSTYGYTF
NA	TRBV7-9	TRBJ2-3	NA	TGTGCCAGCAGCTTCGGCCGAGGGCTCACAGATACGCAGTATTTT	CASSFGRGLTDTQYF
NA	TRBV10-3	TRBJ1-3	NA	TGTGCCATCAGCCCAGGGGCTGGAAACACCATATATTTT	CAISPGAGNTIYF
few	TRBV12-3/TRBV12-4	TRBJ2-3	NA	TGTGCCAGCAGTCTCGGGGCTGCAGATACGCAGTATTTT	CASSLGAADTQYF
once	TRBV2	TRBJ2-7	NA	TGTGCCAGCACCGATGCCAGCCTACCATACGAGCAGTACTTC	CASTDASLPYEQYF
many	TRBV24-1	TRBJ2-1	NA	TGTGCCACCAGTGAACCTAGGGGCAATGAGCAGTTCTTC	CATSEPRGNEQFF
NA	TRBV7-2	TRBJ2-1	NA	TGTGCCAGCAGCTTAGATCGGGGCAGGGGGCAGTTCTTC	CASSLDRGRGQFF
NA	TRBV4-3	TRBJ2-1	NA	TGCGCCAGCAGCCTTCGGACAGACCCGTGGTCTTACAATGAGCAGTTCTTC	CASSLRTDPWSYNEQFF
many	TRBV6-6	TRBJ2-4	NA	TGTGCCAGCAGTTATATCGGGGCTGGTAGTACGTGGGCCAAAAACATTCAGTACTTC	CASSYIGAGSTWAKNIQYF
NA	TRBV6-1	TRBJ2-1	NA	TGTGCCAGCAGTGCGGCGTTCTGGCGCGACGCCGGGCAGTTCTTC	CASSAAFWRDAGQFF
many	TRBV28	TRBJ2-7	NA	TGTGCCAGCAGTTTAATAGGGATCGACGACGAGCAGTACTTC	CASSLIGIDDEQYF